This is a list of T cell receptor beta chains from one sample in a study of chemoradiotherapy in HPV16-positive cancers. TCRdb's table, derived via immunoSEQ multiplex PCR, lists solely in-frame clones and lacks some. The sample comprises 2,500 to 4,000 clones, 90% of which are singletons, and over 2% rests with the top ten. The input for sequencing was tumor tissue, taken from a patient who underwent chemoradiotherapy. These receptors all come from a human donor with HPV-associated anogenital cancer. Both conserved end residues are part of each CDR3. Fields, in order: V gene, clone size, D gene, J gene, CDR3 DNA, CDR3 protein. The D gene is left open where the match is weak. The size of a clone is reported for some rows only, either as once, few or many, or as a class for expanded clones.

TRBV19	NA	TRBD1	TRBJ1-1	TGTGCCAGTAGTGCCTCACAGGGGGACACTGAAGCTTTCTTT	CASSASQGDTEAFF
TRBV9	few	TRBD1	TRBJ1-2	TGTGCCAGCACGGGGGCGGACAGGGGTTATGGCTACACCTTC	CASTGADRGYGYTF
TRBV20-1	NA	NA	TRBJ1-2	TGCAGTGCTAGAGGTGGGGTCGCGCACACCTTC	CSARGGVAHTF
TRBV7-2	NA	NA	TRBJ2-5	TGTGCCAGCAGCGACCGGGGCAAAAAGACCCAGTACTTC	CASSDRGKKTQYF
TRBV7-9	NA	TRBD1	TRBJ1-4	TGTGCCAGCACCCCAGGACAGGGGAATGAAAAACTGTTTTTT	CASTPGQGNEKLFF
TRBV29-1	NA	NA	TRBJ2-5	TGCACTACCGACAGGAAGGAGACCCAGTACTTC	CTTDRKETQYF
TRBV19	few	NA	TRBJ1-1	TGTGCCAGTAGTTCCTCACAAGGAGTTACTTTCTTT	CASSSSQGVTFF
TRBV27	NA	NA	TRBJ2-2	TGTGCCAGCAGTGCACAGCTTACCACCGGGGAGCTGTTTTTT	CASSAQLTTGELFF
TRBV5-6	NA	NA	TRBJ1-3	TGTGCCAGCAGCCGACCAAGGGGGGGGCCGGGAAACACCATATATTTT	CASSRPRGGPGNTIYF
TRBV7-9	NA	NA	TRBJ1-1	TGTGCCAGCGCTAAAAAAATAGACTTGAACACTGAAGCTTTCTTT	CASAKKIDLNTEAFF
TRBV6-5	NA	NA	TRBJ1-1	TGTGCCAGCAGTTATGGGATGAACACTGAAGCTTTCTTT	CASSYGMNTEAFF
TRBV11-2	NA	NA	TRBJ2-7	TGTGCCAGCAGCTTAGCTCCAGACAGGTCCTACGAGCAGTACTTC	CASSLAPDRSYEQYF
TRBV7-7	NA	NA	TRBJ2-2	TGTGCCAGCAGTCCTGGGACGGTAAACACCGGGGAGCTGTTTTTT	CASSPGTVNTGELFF
TRBV7-2	NA	NA	TRBJ1-1	TGTGCCAGCAGCTTTTTAGGATCGAACACTGAAGCTTTCTTT	CASSFLGSNTEAFF
TRBV5-4	NA	NA	TRBJ2-6	TGTGCCAGCAGCTTGGCGCCCCCAGGGTTTGGGGCCAACGTCCTGACTTTC	CASSLAPPGFGANVLTF
TRBV7-9	few	NA	TRBJ2-5	TGTGCCAGCAGCTTGGCGGGGAACATTCGGGAGACCCAGTACTTC	CASSLAGNIRETQYF
TRBV7-2	NA	NA	TRBJ1-4	TGTGCCAGCAGCTTCACCCCGGAGGAAAAACTGTTTTTT	CASSFTPEEKLFF
TRBV18	NA	NA	TRBJ2-5	TGTGCCAGCTCAGCAAGGAGGACCGAGCGAGAGACCCAGTACTTC	CASSARRTERETQYF
TRBV2	NA	TRBD2	TRBJ2-5	TGTGCCAGTAAAGACAAGCGGGGACTAGTGGAGACCCAGTACTTC	CASKDKRGLVETQYF
TRBV19	NA	NA	TRBJ2-7	TGTGCCAGTAGTATAATGGCTGGCGGCTCGGGTGAGCAGTACTTC	CASSIMAGGSGEQYF
TRBV6-4	NA	NA	TRBJ2-3	TGTGCCAGCAGTGACCGGGAGACAGATACGCAGTATTTT	CASSDRETDTQYF
TRBV11-2	NA	NA	TRBJ1-2	TGTGCCAGCAGCTTAGAGGGAAATGGCTACACCTTC	CASSLEGNGYTF
TRBV30	once	NA	TRBJ1-1	TGTGCCTGGAGTGAGCGAACCGAAGCTTTCTTT	CAWSERTEAFF
TRBV13	few	NA	TRBJ2-3	TGTGCCAGCAGCTCTGGCCTCACAGATACGCAGTATTTT	CASSSGLTDTQYF
TRBV5-6	NA	TRBD1	TRBJ1-5	TGTGCCAGCAGCTTGTCGGTTACAGGGGGACGTCAGCCCCAGCATTTT	CASSLSVTGGRQPQHF
TRBV28	NA	NA	TRBJ2-1	TGTGCCAGCAACATCGGAAAATCGAGAACGAATGAGCAGTTCTTC	CASNIGKSRTNEQFF
TRBV6-6	NA	NA	TRBJ1-1	TGTGCCAGCAGTGCACCCCAGGTAACTGAAGCTTTCTTT	CASSAPQVTEAFF
TRBV15	NA	NA	TRBJ1-5	TGTGCCACCAGCAGCAACGGCTTACTTAGCAATCAGCCCCAGCATTTT	CATSSNGLLSNQPQHF
TRBV4-1	NA	NA	TRBJ1-5	TGCGCCAGCAGCCCCGAGCCAGGAACCGGTCAGCCCCAGCATTTT	CASSPEPGTGQPQHF
TRBV5-5	NA	NA	TRBJ1-4	TGTGCCAGCAGCCCGGGGGGGCGATCAACTAATGAAAAACTGTTTTTT	CASSPGGRSTNEKLFF
TRBV4-2	NA	TRBD1	TRBJ1-5	TGTGCCAGCAGCCGCGGGACAGAATCGGTCCAGCATTTT	CASSRGTESVQHF
TRBV6-5	NA	NA	TRBJ1-4	TGTGCCAGCGGAAACAGGGTTGAAAAACTGTTTTTT	CASGNRVEKLFF
TRBV7-6	once	NA	TRBJ2-5	TGTGCCAGCAGCTTGACTACTAGCATCGAGACCCAGTACTTC	CASSLTTSIETQYF
TRBV30	few	TRBD1	TRBJ1-2	TGTGCCTGGAGCCGACAGGGATACACCTTC	CAWSRQGYTF
TRBV9	NA	NA	TRBJ2-1	TGTGCCAGCAGCGTAGGCCCGACGAATGAGCAGTTCTTC	CASSVGPTNEQFF
TRBV27	NA	NA	TRBJ1-1	TGTGCCAGCAGTTTATCGATAGGGGGGATCACTGAAGCTTTCTTT	CASSLSIGGITEAFF
TRBV6-1	NA	NA	TRBJ2-7	TGTGCCAGCAGTTGGGGGGACACCACCTACGAGCAGTACTTC	CASSWGDTTYEQYF
TRBV2	NA	NA	TRBJ2-6	TGTGCCAGCAGTGGAGACTCTGGGGCCAACGTCCTGACTTTC	CASSGDSGANVLTF
TRBV7-3	NA	NA	TRBJ1-5	TGTGCCAGCAGCTTAGATCCAGGCAATCAGCCCCAGCATTTT	CASSLDPGNQPQHF
TRBV2	NA	TRBD1	TRBJ1-5	TGTGCCAGCAGCAGGGACAGAGAGAATCAGCCCCAGCATTTT	CASSRDRENQPQHF
TRBV7-2	NA	TRBD1	TRBJ1-4	TGTGCCAGCAGCCCCCAGGGACAGCCGAATGAAAAACTGTTTTTT	CASSPQGQPNEKLFF
TRBV5-1	NA	NA	TRBJ2-3	TGCGCCAGCAGCCCGAAGAGAGTCGCTAGCACAGATACGCAGTATTTT	CASSPKRVASTDTQYF
TRBV18	NA	TRBD1	TRBJ2-5	TGTGCCAGCTCACCCCAACCTGGGACAGGGGCGATGGAGACCCAGTACTTC	CASSPQPGTGAMETQYF
TRBV28	NA	NA	TRBJ1-1	TGTGCCAGCAGCCGGGGGGGGACGAACACTGAAGCTTTCTTT	CASSRGGTNTEAFF
TRBV2	NA	NA	TRBJ2-2	TGTGCCAGCAGTTTCGGCCTCAAGAACACCGGGGAGCTGTTTTTT	CASSFGLKNTGELFF
TRBV6-5	NA	NA	TRBJ1-2	TGTGCCAGCAGGCAGGGATCCTATGGCTACACCTTC	CASRQGSYGYTF
TRBV10-3	once	TRBD1	TRBJ1-1	TGTGCCGCGGCAGGGGGCGAGCACACTGAAGCTTTCTTT	CAAAGGEHTEAFF
TRBV18	NA	NA	TRBJ1-1	TGTGCCAGCTCAATCCGGGCGAACACTGAAGCTTTCTTT	CASSIRANTEAFF